This passage covers 7 T cell receptor beta chains from one sample sequenced in a study of Graves' ophthalmopathy and Graves' hyperthyroidism. For repertoire sequencing, the TCR beta CDR3 regions were amplified from RNA transcripts. First-round RT-PCR relied on HTBI primers, and a second-round multiplex PCR came next. A single record per CDR3 protein comes from TCRdb applying MiXCR to the multiplex PCR reads. The sample includes about 57,000 distinct CDR3 sequences, more than 40% of them seen just once. The sample consisted of peripheral blood. These receptors were collected from an adult woman with Graves' ophthalmopathy.

This clonotype came up once. The gene calls are TRBV13 and TRBJ2-5; D is possibly TRBD1 or TRBD2 (6 bases each). Trimming shortened V by 5 bases and J by 5 bases, and 21 bases separated the two germline ends. Germline V lookup: CDR1 PRHDT, CDR2 FYEKMQ (reference sequence). This CDR3 comprises 16 residues. CDR3 nucleotide sequence: TGTGCCAGCAGCCCCGGGACTCTCAAAGGGGGGGAGACCCAGTACTTC. Its protein is CASSPGTLKGGETQYF. Supplemented by reference TRBV13 and TRBJ2-5, the full variable domain reads AAGVIQSPRHLIKEKRETATLKCYPIPRHDTVYWYQQGPGQDPQFLISFYEKMQSDKGSIPDRFSAQQFSDYHSELNMSSLELGDSALYFCASSPGTLKGGETQYFGPGTRLLVL.

This chain uses TRBV20-1 with TRBJ2-5, with TRBD2 matching 8 bases. There are 13 residues in the CDR3. Germline CDR1 reads DFQATT; CDR2 reads SNEGSKA (reference sequence). The DNA for the CDR3 is TGCAGCGCCCGGGGGGGTTCCCAAGAGACCCAGTACTTC. Residues: CSARGGSQETQYF.

This clonotype was found many times. Here the CDR3 reads CASSLWYTEAFF. CDR3 DNA: TGTGCCAGCAGCTTATGGTACACTGAAGCTTTCTTT. This chain joins TRBV7-2 and TRBJ1-1; D uncertain. V lost 2 bases to trimming and J lost 3 bases, with 4 bases between them. Germline CDR1 is SGHTA and CDR2 is FQGNSA. This CDR3 contains 12 residues.

The chain joins TRBV20-1 to TRBJ2-7; 7 bases align to TRBD2. Germline V gene sequence: CDR1 DFQATT, CDR2 SNEGSKA (reference sequence). The CDR3 is 13 amino acids. The trim removed 6 bases at V and 2 bases at J, leaving 7 bases unmatched. Written as DNA, the CDR3 is TGCAGTGCCTTGGCGGGAGAGGCCTACGAGCAGTACTTC. Protein product: CSALAGEAYEQYF.

Concerning this clonotype itself: Because it lacks the conserved phenylalanine or tryptophan at the end, this CDR3 is likely a read error. It is unclear where the CDR3 begins or ends on the DNA, so no DNA is shown, and the CDR3 is as TCRdb lists it. The chain employs TRBV20-1 and TRBJ2-3; the table gives TRBD1 as D, unverified against the DNA. Germline loops: CDR1 DFQATT, CDR2 SNEGSKA (reference sequence). The CDR3 length is 13 residues, termini included. The CDR3 region is CSAGGGGHRYAVV.

This clonotype was recorded many times. The J gene is TRBJ2-2, the V gene TRBV3-1; TRBD2 matches at 7 bases. After removal of 1 base from V and 8 bases from J, the junction contained 7 bases not matched to a gene. CDR3 size: 15 residues. CDR1 is LGHDT, CDR2 YNNKEL, per germline (reference sequence). CDR3 coding DNA: TGTGCCAGCAGCCAAGGATGGGAGGGCCCAGGGGAGCTGTTTTTT. Translation: CASSQGWEGPGELFF. The full variable domain, in which reference TRBV3-1 and TRBJ2-2 provide the parts outside the CDR3, is DTAVSQTPKYLVTQMGNDKSIKCEQNLGHDTMYWYKQDSKKFLKIMFSYNNKELIINETVPNRFSPKSPDKAHLNLHINSLELGDSAVYFCASSQGWEGPGELFFGEGSRLTVL.

This clonotype was counted at least ten times. The rearrangement joins TRBV6-5 to TRBJ1-2; D is perhaps TRBD1 (5 bases). Germline V gene sequence: CDR1 MNHEY, CDR2 SVGAGI. The CDR3 consists of 15 residues. V lost 4 bases to trimming and J lost 0 bases, with 12 bases between them. CDR3 residues: CASSSTGGTNYGYTF. The DNA of the CDR3 is TGTGCCAGCAGTTCTACAGGAGGGACTAACTATGGCTACACCTTC.